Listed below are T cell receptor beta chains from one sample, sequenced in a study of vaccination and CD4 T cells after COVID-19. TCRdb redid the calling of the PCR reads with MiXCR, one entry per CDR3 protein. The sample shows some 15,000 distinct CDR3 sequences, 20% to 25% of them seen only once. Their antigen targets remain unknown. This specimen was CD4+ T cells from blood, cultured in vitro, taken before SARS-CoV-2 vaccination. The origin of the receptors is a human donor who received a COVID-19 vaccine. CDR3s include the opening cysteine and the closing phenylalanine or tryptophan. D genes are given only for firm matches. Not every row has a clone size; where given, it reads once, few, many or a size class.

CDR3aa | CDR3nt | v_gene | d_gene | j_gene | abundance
CARRLKFSKNTEAFF | TGTGCCCGACGTCTGAAGTTCTCGAAGAACACTGAAGCTTTCTTT | TRBV7-6 | NA | TRBJ1-1 | NA
CASSGQVETQYF | TGTGCCAGCAGTGGACAGGTAGAGACCCAGTACTTC | TRBV12-3/TRBV12-4 | TRBD1 | TRBJ2-5 | NA
CASSLTGAQETQYF | TGCGCCAGCAGCTTGACTGGGGCCCAAGAGACCCAGTACTTC | TRBV5-1 | NA | TRBJ2-5 | NA
CASSEAFYLWGDQPQHF | TGTGCCAGCAGTGAAGCCTTTTATTTGTGGGGTGATCAGCCCCAGCATTTT | TRBV6-1 | NA | TRBJ1-5 | NA
CASSLAGRDSPLHF | TGCGCCAGCAGCTTGGCCGGGAGGGATTCACCCCTCCACTTT | TRBV5-1 | NA | TRBJ1-6 | few
CASFAPGLAGGHNEQFF | TGTGCCAGCTTTGCCCCAGGTCTAGCGGGGGGCCACAATGAGCAGTTCTTC | TRBV2 | TRBD2 | TRBJ2-1 | NA
CASSLGGAGNTIYF | TGTGCCAGCAGTTTAGGGGGGGCTGGAAACACCATATATTTT | TRBV12-3/TRBV12-4 | NA | TRBJ1-3 | few
CASSLDRGLAPLHF | TGTGCCAGCAGCTTAGATCGGGGATTGGCACCCCTCCACTTT | TRBV7-2 | NA | TRBJ1-6 | medium-sized
CASSLKTQSSPYNEQFF | TGTGCCAGCAGCTTAAAGACCCAAAGTTCACCCTACAATGAGCAGTTCTTC | TRBV7-6 | NA | TRBJ2-1 | NA
CSARAYRGAGDEAFF | TGCAGTGCTAGAGCATATCGCGGGGCAGGCGACGAAGCTTTCTTT | TRBV20-1 | NA | TRBJ1-1 | few
CASSKTGTYNEQFF | TGCGCCAGCAGCAAGACAGGGACCTACAATGAGCAGTTCTTC | TRBV5-1 | TRBD1 | TRBJ2-1 | NA
CASLGGPGTQYF | TGTGCCAGCTTGGGGGGGCCCGGGACCCAGTACTTC | TRBV28 | NA | TRBJ2-5 | NA
CASSSGTGGGNTIYF | TGTGCCAGCAGCTCCGGGACGGGAGGGGGAAACACCATATATTTT | TRBV7-8 | NA | TRBJ1-3 | NA
CSARPPALRAGNTIHF | TGCAGTGCTAGACCCCCGGCCCTCAGAGCTGGAAACACCATACATTTT | TRBV20-1 | NA | TRBJ1-3 | NA
CASSLFRTGLRGNTIYF | TGTGCCAGCAGCTTGTTCAGGACAGGTCTACGCGGGAACACCATATATTTT | TRBV5-4 | TRBD1 | TRBJ1-3 | few
CASSDLDNTEAFF | TGTGCCAGCAGTGATCTCGATAACACTGAAGCTTTCTTT | TRBV6-1 | NA | TRBJ1-1 | few
CASSEKRTGLTDTQYF | TGTGCCAGCAGTGAAAAGAGGACAGGCCTCACAGATACGCAGTATTTT | TRBV2 | TRBD1 | TRBJ2-3 | NA
CASTKDSPPYEQYF | TGTGCCAGCACTAAGGACAGTCCCCCCTACGAGCAGTACTTC | TRBV6-1 | NA | TRBJ2-7 | few
CASSLSPFYSNTGELFF | TGTGCCAGCAGTTTATCTCCCTTTTACTCAAACACCGGGGAGCTGTTTTTT | TRBV27 | NA | TRBJ2-2 | NA
CASSGDRGGTEAFF | TGCGCCAGCAGCGGGGACAGGGGGGGGACTGAAGCTTTCTTT | TRBV5-1 | TRBD1 | TRBJ1-1 | NA
CASRSTAGLADTQYF | TGTGCCAGCAGATCAACTGCCGGACTAGCAGATACGCAGTATTTT | TRBV7-2 | TRBD2 | TRBJ2-3 | NA
CASSPVRTEAFF | TGTGCCAGCAGCCCTGTTAGGACTGAAGCTTTCTTT | TRBV12-3/TRBV12-4 | NA | TRBJ1-1 | few
CASRGDRLNEKLFF | TGTGCCAGCAGGGGGGACAGACTTAATGAAAAACTGTTTTTT | TRBV6-1 | TRBD1 | TRBJ1-4 | few
CASSKGLAASEETQYF | TGTGCCAGCAGTAAGGGACTAGCGGCATCCGAAGAGACCCAGTACTTC | TRBV6-1 | TRBD2 | TRBJ2-5 | NA
CASSSRRRVLARTDTQYF | TGTGCCAGCAGCTCACGGCGGAGGGTACTAGCCCGCACAGATACGCAGTATTTT | TRBV7-2 | NA | TRBJ2-3 | few
CSASHTNPGRSYNEQFF | TGCAGTGCTAGCCATACTAATCCGGGACGGTCCTACAATGAGCAGTTCTTC | TRBV20-1 | NA | TRBJ2-1 | few
CASSQQGPYGYTF | TGTGCCAGCAGTCAACAGGGTCCTTATGGCTACACCTTC | TRBV6-1 | NA | TRBJ1-2 | medium-sized
CSGREGAVRGPQHF | TGCAGTGGGAGAGAAGGGGCGGTACGTGGTCCCCAGCATTTT | TRBV20-1 | NA | TRBJ1-5 | few
CASSLEPGRPYGYTF | TGCGCCAGCAGCTTGGAGCCAGGCAGACCCTATGGCTACACCTTC | TRBV5-1 | NA | TRBJ1-2 | few
CASSPNRQFGYEQYF | TGTGCCAGCAGTCCCAACCGACAGTTCGGCTACGAGCAGTACTTC | TRBV12-3/TRBV12-4 | NA | TRBJ2-7 | NA
CASRETSGGAYEQYF | TGTGCCAGCAGGGAGACTAGCGGGGGAGCCTACGAGCAGTACTTC | TRBV2 | TRBD2 | TRBJ2-7 | few
CASHRARGQDTQYF | TGTGCCAGCCACCGGGCCAGGGGGCAAGATACGCAGTATTTT | TRBV6-1 | TRBD1 | TRBJ2-3 | NA
CASSPSGGVTEAFF | TGTGCCAGCTCACCATCAGGGGGCGTAACTGAAGCTTTCTTT | TRBV18 | TRBD1 | TRBJ1-1 | NA
CASSSHTGVSNQPQHF | TGTGCCAGCAGCTCGCACACAGGGGTGAGCAATCAGCCCCAGCATTTT | TRBV7-2 | TRBD1 | TRBJ1-5 | NA
CASSLNPPPHYEQYF | TGTGCCAGCAGTTTAAACCCTCCGCCCCATTACGAGCAGTACTTC | TRBV27 | NA | TRBJ2-7 | NA
CATSTVTWETQYF | TGTGCCACCAGCACCGTGACGTGGGAGACCCAGTACTTC | TRBV15 | NA | TRBJ2-5 | few
CSARASGGQETQYF | TGCAGTGCTAGGGCTAGCGGGGGACAAGAGACCCAGTACTTC | TRBV20-1 | TRBD2 | TRBJ2-5 | few